The 26 T cell receptor beta chains given below trace back to one sample, sequenced in a study of T cells after yellow fever vaccination. In TCRdb, the 5' RACE reads were re-called with MiXCR into one record per CDR3 protein. This sample has a few hundred thousand distinct CDR3 sequences, with around 6.8% found just once. The specimen comprised PBMCs, sampled about 49 days after the first yellow fever vaccination. The receptors were sampled from a man aged 18 to 35 who received the YFV17D yellow fever vaccine.

This clonotype was recorded a few times. The J gene is TRBJ2-7, the V gene TRBV3-1, with D possibly being TRBD1 or TRBD2 (5 bases each). Germline CDR1 is LGHDT and CDR2 is YNNKEL (reference sequence). V was shortened by 4 bases and J by 7 bases, with 11 bases between the two germline ends. This CDR3 has 12 amino acids. The CDR3 coding sequence is TGTGCCAGCAGCCGGGGTGAGGGGGAGCAGTACTTC. As protein: CASSRGEGEQYF.

The V gene is TRBV9, the J gene TRBJ1-1; no clear D gene. V shed 0 bases and J shed 0 bases, with 6 bases lying between them. CDR3 size: 14 residues. Germline values: CDR1 SGDLS, CDR2 YYNGEE. In DNA form, the CDR3 reads TGTGCCAGCAGCGTAGCTCTTCTGAACACTGAAGCTTTCTTT. Translated, it gives CASSVALLNTEAFF.

In its sample, this clonotype was seen a few times. The chain uses TRBV5-6 and TRBJ2-3; 7 bases are shared with TRBD1. J lost 3 bases, V lost 2 bases, and 6 bases had no gene match. The germline CDR1 and CDR2 sequences are SGHDT and YYEEEE. The CDR3 consists of 15 residues. The CDR3: CASSFDRVGTDTQYF. CDR3 coding DNA: TGTGCCAGCAGCTTTGACAGGGTCGGGACAGATACGCAGTATTTT.

V is TRBV18 and J is TRBJ1-1, with no clear D. Trimming cost V 4 bases and J 1 base, with 10 bases left between them. CDR3 size: 14 residues. Germline assignment: CDR1 KGHSH and CDR2 LQKENI. The CDR3 loop is CASSLTYSNTEAFF. The CDR3 region has the DNA TGTGCCAGCTCACTGACATACTCGAACACTGAAGCTTTCTTT.

This clonotype was recorded at least ten times. The chain is built from TRBV3-1 and TRBJ1-2; D uncertain. V shed 0 bases and J shed 8 bases, with 10 bases lying between them. Looked up from germline, CDR1 is LGHDT and CDR2 is YNNKEL (reference sequence). The CDR3 covers 13 residues. CDR3 protein: CASSQENLGGYTF. Here the CDR3 DNA reads TGTGCCAGCAGCCAAGAAAATTTAGGAGGCTACACCTTC.

This clonotype was seen more than once but under ten times. This chain links TRBV15 with TRBJ2-1; 7 bases map to TRBD1. Germline CDR1 is LNHNV and CDR2 is YYDKDF (reference sequence). Trimming removed 0 bases from V and 0 bases from J; junction bases left unmatched: 2. There are 16 residues in the CDR3. CDR3: CATSRDRGSSYNEQFF. The CDR3 DNA is TGTGCCACCAGCAGAGACAGGGGGAGCTCCTACAATGAGCAGTTCTTC.

The chain is built from TRBV9 and TRBJ1-1; D is uncertain. The V gene's germline CDR1 is SGDLS and CDR2 YYNGEE. The length of the CDR3 is 13 residues. Trimming left V 3 bases short and J 5 bases short, with 11 bases between. DNA for the CDR3: TGTGCCAGCAGCGCCCGTATCTGGACTGAAGCTTTCTTT. This gives the protein CASSARIWTEAFF.

This clonotype was counted a few times. This chain joins TRBV12-3 or TRBV12-4 and TRBJ2-3; D call uncertain. V gave up 3 bases and J gave up 11 bases, with 12 bases separating them. This CDR3 spans 12 amino acids. The CDR3 loop is CASSFIGNGQYF. DNA for the CDR3: TGTGCCAGCAGTTTTATAGGGAATGGGCAGTATTTT.

This clonotype showed up just a few times. The chain recombines TRBV7-9 with TRBJ2-7; 11 nucleotides align to TRBD2. Trimming at V came to 6 bases and at J to 5 bases, leaving 3 bases not matched to a gene. The germline CDR1 and CDR2 sequences are SEHNR and FQNEAQ (reference sequence). The length of the CDR3 is 13 residues. CDR3 amino acids: CASRHSGGDEQYV. The CDR3 DNA reads as TGTGCCAGCAGACATAGCGGGGGGGACGAGCAGTACGTC.

This clonotype was observed a handful of times. CDR3 nucleotide sequence: TGTGCCAGCAGTCCCCCCGGGTTAGGTGAAAAACTGTTTTTT. It is translated as CASSPPGLGEKLFF. The V gene is TRBV6-1, the J gene TRBJ1-4; no clear D gene. This CDR3 region has 14 residues. Germline V gene sequence: CDR1 MNHNS, CDR2 SASEGT. V lost 5 bases and J 7 bases, leaving 14 bases between the germline ends.

This clonotype occurred many times. V and J are TRBV5-1 and TRBJ2-7; D perhaps matches TRBD1 (5 bases). Germline V gene data show CDR1 as SGHRS and CDR2 as YFSETQ. The CDR3 contains 12 residues. V was pared by 2 bases and J by 5 bases, with 8 bases between. In DNA form, the CDR3 reads TGCGCCAGCAGCTTTTCAGGGCACGAGCAGTACTTC. Residues: CASSFSGHEQYF.

This clonotype was counted a few times. The chain carries TRBV20-1 and TRBJ2-3; D possibly corresponds to TRBD1 (8 bases). V was shortened by 5 bases and J by 5 bases, with 17 bases between the two germline ends. Germline lookup yields CDR1 DFQATT and CDR2 SNEGSKA (reference sequence). The CDR3 is 14 amino acids. CDR3 protein: CSAPYRGGIDTQYF. The DNA of the CDR3 is TGCAGTGCTCCATACAGGGGGGGAATAGATACGCAGTATTTT.

This clonotype was recorded many times. The V gene is TRBV5-1, the J gene TRBJ2-5, with D hard to call. The CDR3 covers 14 residues. Germline values: CDR1 SGHRS, CDR2 YFSETQ. The V end lost 1 base, the J end lost 4 bases, and 11 bases lay between the germline ends. For the CDR3, the DNA is TGCGCCAGCAGCTTGAGTAGTTTTCTAGAGACCCAGTACTTC. This gives the protein CASSLSSFLETQYF.

This clonotype was observed a few times. This chain links TRBV20-1 with TRBJ1-2, with 7 bases aligning to TRBD1. Germline V gene sequence: CDR1 DFQATT, CDR2 SNEGSKA (reference sequence). This CDR3 region has 15 residues. V dropped 0 bases and J dropped 8; count of bases not matched to a gene: 12. The CDR3 sequence is CSAREDPGQYYGYTF. CDR3 nucleotide sequence: TGCAGTGCTAGAGAAGACCCGGGACAGTATTACGGCTACACCTTC.

This clonotype was detected only a few times. The chain uses TRBV6-2 or TRBV6-3 and TRBJ1-6, with D hard to call. Germline lookup yields CDR1 MNHEY and CDR2 SVGEGT. This CDR3 has 11 amino acids. V lost 5 bases and J lost 10, with 6 bases in between. In DNA, the CDR3 is TGTGCCAGCAGTACGGGATCACCCCTCCACTTT. Translating gives CASSTGSPLHF.

V gene TRBV19 combines with J gene TRBJ2-3, with D uncertain. The CDR3 is 14 amino acids. V shed 7 bases and J shed 0 bases, with 11 bases lying between them. From germline, CDR1 is LNHDA and CDR2 SQIVND (reference sequence). The CDR3 sequence: CASTQVASTDTQYF. As DNA, the CDR3 is TGTGCCAGTACCCAGGTTGCTAGCACAGATACGCAGTATTTT.

This chain links TRBV7-7 with TRBJ2-7, with 7 nucleotides matching TRBD2. V dropped 5 bases and J dropped 5; count of bases not matched to a gene: 6. Germline lookup yields CDR1 SSHAT and CDR2 FNYEAQ (reference sequence). The CDR3 is 13 residues long. CDR3 nucleotides: TGTGCCAGCAGCCCCGGGGGGAAAAACGAGCAGTACTTC. Translated, it gives CASSPGGKNEQYF.

The rearrangement joins TRBV7-2 to TRBJ2-1; 11 nucleotides match TRBD2. The V gene end was trimmed by 5 bases and the J gene end by 6 bases; junction bases not matched to a gene: 9. The germline V gene encodes CDR1 SGHTA and CDR2 FQGNSA. This CDR3 is built from 16 residues. The CDR3 loop reads CASSPPLAGGLNEQFF. The CDR3 DNA reads TGTGCCAGCAGCCCCCCTTTAGCGGGGGGGCTCAATGAGCAGTTCTTC.

This clonotype has more than one count but fewer than ten. The chain joins TRBV4-1 to TRBJ2-7; D is perhaps TRBD1 (6 bases). CDR1 MGHRA and CDR2 YSYEKL come from the germline V gene. V lost 4 bases to trimming and J lost 1 base, with 11 bases between them. The CDR3 extends over 14 amino acids. CDR3 sequence: CASSLIQGSYEQYV. The DNA of the CDR3 is TGCGCCAGCAGCCTAATACAGGGTTCCTACGAGCAGTACGTC.

This clonotype came up a few times. This rearrangement joins TRBV24-1 to TRBJ2-1, with no clear D. The germline gives CDR1 KGHDR, CDR2 SFDVKD. This CDR3 has 12 amino acids. V lost 2 bases and J 5 bases, leaving 3 bases between the germline ends. The CDR3 sequence is CATSDWDNEQFF. CDR3 nucleotides: TGTGCCACCAGTGATTGGGACAATGAGCAGTTCTTC.

The sample holds a few counts of this clonotype. The gene calls are TRBV19 and TRBJ2-1; no firm D call. V lost 3 bases to trimming and J lost 0 bases, with 9 bases between them. CDR1 and CDR2 (germline): LNHDA, SQIVND (reference sequence). The CDR3 has 15 residues. CDR3 loop: CASSMSISSYNEQFF. The CDR3 nucleotides read TGTGCCAGTAGTATGTCGATAAGCTCCTACAATGAGCAGTTCTTC.

This clonotype was recorded a few times. This chain uses TRBV10-3 with TRBJ1-1; no clear D. Trimming left V 2 bases short and J 0 bases short, with 1 base between. This CDR3 is 12 amino acids long. Looked up from germline, CDR1 is ENHRY and CDR2 is SYGVKD. This CDR3 is CAISEVNTEAFF. Written as DNA, the CDR3 is TGTGCCATCAGTGAGGTGAACACTGAAGCTTTCTTT.

The rearrangement joins TRBV19 to TRBJ1-2; D remains ambiguous. Germline CDR1 is LNHDA and CDR2 is SQIVND (reference sequence). The ends were cut back, 7 bases at V and 3 bases at J, with 9 bases in the middle. The length of the CDR3 is 12 residues. This CDR3 is CASTGGYYGYTF. DNA of the CDR3: TGTGCCAGTACTGGAGGATACTATGGCTACACCTTC.

In this sample, this clonotype turned up many times. The rearrangement joins TRBV19 to TRBJ2-1; 11 bases match TRBD2. The J segment lost 6 bases and the V segment lost 5 bases, leaving 12 bases of the junction unmatched. CDR1 LNHDA and CDR2 SQIVND come from the germline V gene (reference sequence). The CDR3 has 17 residues. CDR3 sequence reads: CASSPEPLAGGINEQFF. In DNA, the CDR3 is TGTGCCAGTAGTCCCGAACCCCTAGCGGGGGGCATCAATGAGCAGTTCTTC.

This clonotype came up many times. This sequence joins TRBV24-1 and TRBJ1-2; unclear D gene. The CDR3 runs 13 residues. Per germline, CDR1 KGHDR and CDR2 SFDVKD. V lost 5 bases to trimming and J lost 3 bases, with 9 bases between them. The CDR3 loop is CATSGSSYYGYTF. The CDR3 nucleotides are TGTGCCACCAGTGGTTCCAGCTACTATGGCTACACCTTC.

This sequence joins TRBV4-2 and TRBJ2-7, with D perhaps TRBD2 (5 bases). Deletions cut 0 bases from V and 1 base from J, with 10 bases between. This CDR3 comprises 15 residues. Germline values: CDR1 LGHNA, CDR2 YNFKEQ. The CDR3 coding sequence is TGTGCCAGCAGCCAAGAGAGGGCAGGATCCTACGAGCAGTACTTC. As protein: CASSQERAGSYEQYF.